This entry lists 17 T cell receptor beta chains sequenced from one sample in a study of OX40 agonist ivuxolimab in advanced cancers. Assay: immunoSEQ multiplex PCR; the TCRdb copy retains only in-frame clones and omits some. The sample yields about 57,000 clones, about 93% seen once. The source material was CD4+ or CD8+ T cells sorted from blood, sampled in a trial of the OX40 agonist ivuxolimab. The receptor source for this set is an adult with an advanced solid tumor such as melanoma, head and neck, liver or kidney cancer.

This clone has only one observation. The junction and the germline gene differ at one end; a read error may be behind it. The chain carries TRBV13 and TRBJ1-4; 8 nucleotides line up with TRBD1. The length of the CDR3 is 17 residues. Germline V gives CDR1 PRHDT, CDR2 FYEKMQ (reference sequence). CDR3 nucleotides: TGTGCCAGCAGCTTAAATCCAGGGGGCATGGCTAAAGAAAAACTGTTTTTT. As protein: CASSLNPGGMAKEKLFF.

The gene calls are TRBV5-6 and TRBJ2-5; unclear D gene. The CDR3 loop spans 14 amino acids. Trimming removed 0 bases at V and 2 bases at J, with 8 bases between. The germline V gene encodes CDR1 SGHDT and CDR2 YYEEEE. This chain's CDR3 is CASSLAWGQETQYF. The CDR3 nucleotides are TGTGCCAGCAGCTTGGCGTGGGGACAAGAGACCCAGTACTTC.

This sequence joins TRBV9 and TRBJ2-1; D not resolved. The V and J ends lost 0 bases and 5 bases respectively, with 6 bases between them. CDR3 length equals 13 residues. The germline CDR1 and CDR2 sequences are SGDLS and YYNGEE. CDR3 sequence: CASSVGPHNEQFF. Here the CDR3 DNA reads TGTGCCAGCAGCGTAGGCCCCCACAATGAGCAGTTCTTC.

This chain links TRBV5-6 with TRBJ2-2; tentatively, D is TRBD2 (5 bases). Trimming stripped 4 bases from V and 0 bases from J, with 7 bases between. Germline V gene sequence: CDR1 SGHDT, CDR2 YYEEEE. The CDR3 covers 14 residues. CDR3 nucleotide sequence: TGTGCCAGCAGCCCCGGGGCGAACACCGGGGAGCTGTTTTTT. It encodes CASSPGANTGELFF.

This chain uses TRBV19 with TRBJ1-1, with D perhaps TRBD1 (5 bases). The CDR3 consists of 13 residues. Trimming stripped 2 bases from V and 4 bases from J, with 8 bases between. CDR1 and CDR2 (germline): LNHDA, SQIVND (reference sequence). CDR3 in amino acids: CASSIQGLTEAFF. The CDR3 nucleotides are TGTGCCAGTAGTATACAGGGTCTCACTGAAGCTTTCTTT.

The chain recombines TRBV14 with TRBJ1-2; D call uncertain. Trimming cost V 4 bases and J 4 bases, with 13 bases left between them. Per the germline V gene, CDR1 is SGHDN and CDR2 is FVKESK. The CDR3 runs to 14 residues. DNA for the CDR3: TGTGCCAGCAGCCGCGAGACTTGGTCCTATGGCTACACCTTC. Its protein product is CASSRETWSYGYTF.

The chain uses TRBV5-6 and TRBJ2-7, with D perhaps TRBD1 or TRBD2 (5 bases each). Trimming removed 0 bases from V and 3 bases from J, with 25 bases in between. CDR3 size: 19 residues. Germline-derived CDR1 and CDR2 are SGHDT and YYEEEE. CDR3 nucleotide sequence: TGTGCCAGCAGCTTGGGGAGGAGGCCAGGGCCTTCTTCTGACTACGAGCAGTACTTC. Its translation is CASSLGRRPGPSSDYEQYF.

The rearrangement joins TRBV19 to TRBJ1-1; D is perhaps TRBD1 (6 bases). In germline, CDR1 is LNHDA, CDR2 SQIVND (reference sequence). The length of the CDR3 is 14 residues. V gave up 3 bases and J gave up 5 bases, with 13 bases separating them. In nucleotides, the CDR3 is TGTGCCAGTAGTATTGGGCAGGGGAGGACTGAAGCTTTCTTT. Translated: CASSIGQGRTEAFF.

The chain joins TRBV6-5 to TRBJ2-5; possibly TRBD1 for D (6 bases). The V gene's germline CDR1 is MNHEY and CDR2 SVGAGI. CDR3 size: 15 residues. The germline V and J ends were trimmed by 6 bases and 5 bases, with 19 bases remaining between them. In DNA, the CDR3 is TGTGCCAGCAGGCCCACAGGGACCAACGGGGAGACCCAGTACTTC. This gives the protein CASRPTGTNGETQYF.

The chain links TRBV14 to TRBJ2-7; 8 bases align to TRBD1. V trimming: 4 bases; J trimming: 5 bases; junction bases outside the gene matches: 4. Germline V CDR1 and CDR2: SGHDN, FVKESK. The CDR3 is 13 residues long. The CDR3 sequence: CASSRWTGNEQYF. CDR3 bases: TGTGCCAGCAGCCGTTGGACAGGGAACGAGCAGTACTTC.

This rearrangement joins TRBV2 to TRBJ1-5; D possibly corresponds to TRBD1 (6 bases). Germline V lookup: CDR1 SNHLY, CDR2 FYNNEI. The CDR3 is made up of 15 amino acids. The ends were cut back, 6 bases at V and 3 bases at J, with 15 bases in the middle. The CDR3 region has the DNA TGTGCCAGCAGCGAATACCACAGGGACAATCAGCCCCAGCATTTT. Protein product: CASSEYHRDNQPQHF. Full variable domain (remainder filled in from reference TRBV2 and TRBJ1-5): EPEVTQTPSHQVTQMGQEVILRCVPISNHLYFYWYRQILGQKVEFLVSFYNNEISEKSEIFDDQFSVERPDGSNFTLKIRSTKLEDSAMYFCASSEYHRDNQPQHFGDGTRLSIL.

This sequence joins TRBV9 and TRBJ2-1; D not certain. This CDR3 has 15 amino acids. Germline CDR1 reads SGDLS; CDR2 reads YYNGEE. V was cut by 2 bases and J by 0 bases, with 9 bases left in between. The DNA for the CDR3 is TGTGCCAGCAGCGTCGACCGAAGCTCCTACAATGAGCAGTTCTTC. Its protein product is CASSVDRSSYNEQFF.

The chain couples TRBV6-5 to TRBJ2-7; D gene ambiguous. Trimming pared 3 bases from V and 0 bases from J, leaving 6 bases between. In germline, CDR1 is MNHEY, CDR2 SVGAGI. This CDR3 has 13 residues. The CDR3 nucleotides are TGTGCCAGCAGTTATGGCACCTCCTACGAGCAGTACTTC. Amino acids: CASSYGTSYEQYF.

The J gene is TRBJ1-4, the V gene TRBV13; 12 nucleotides align to TRBD1. The J segment lost 10 bases and the V segment lost 3 bases, leaving 6 bases of the junction unmatched. The V gene's germline CDR1 is PRHDT and CDR2 FYEKMQ (reference sequence). This CDR3 has 15 residues. The CDR3 region is CASSFAGTGGRKLFF. CDR3 sequence (DNA): TGTGCCAGCAGCTTCGCCGGGACAGGGGGCCGAAAACTGTTTTTT.

The chain links TRBV7-2 to TRBJ1-5; possible D gene TRBD1, 6 bases. Trimming shortened V by 5 bases and J by 6 bases, and 14 bases separated the two germline ends. The CDR3 loop spans 14 amino acids. Germline lookup yields CDR1 SGHTA and CDR2 FQGNSA. The DNA for the CDR3 is TGTGCCAGCAGCAGGGGGGGGGCCGGTCAGCCCCAGCATTTT. Its protein is CASSRGGAGQPQHF.

This sequence joins TRBV20-1 and TRBJ2-7; tentative D call: TRBD1 (5 bases). The V end lost 6 bases, the J end lost 2 bases, and 8 bases lay between the germline ends. Looked up from germline, CDR1 is DFQATT and CDR2 is SNEGSKA (reference sequence). This CDR3 has 11 amino acids. The CDR3 sequence: CSADSTYEQYF. CDR3 nucleotide sequence: TGCAGTGCCGACAGCACCTACGAGCAGTACTTC.

The V call is TRBV23-1, the J call TRBJ2-3; D tentatively fits TRBD1 or TRBD2 (5 bases each). TRBV23-1 is known as an ORF, though its function is uncertain. The V and J ends lost 3 bases and 2 bases respectively, with 24 bases between them. The CDR3 is made up of 19 amino acids. The chain's CDR3 is CASSHSRRDGTNYTDTQYF. The CDR3 coding sequence is TGCGCCAGCAGTCATAGTCGCCGGGACGGAACGAATTACACAGATACGCAGTATTTT.